What follows are 2 T cell receptor beta chains derived from one specimen sequenced in a study of blood T cell repertoires in COVID-19. Assay used: immunoSEQ multiplex PCR; TCRdb lists only in-frame clones, some missing. Of over 200,000 clones in the sample, 86% were seen once. The sample consisted of peripheral blood. All receptors come from a middle-aged man with COVID-19, enrolled during active disease.

The chain has TRBV7-9 and TRBJ2-1; D perhaps matches TRBD1 (6 bases). V shed 11 bases and J shed 7 bases, with 15 bases lying between them. CDR1 SEHNR and CDR2 FQNEAQ come from the germline V gene (reference sequence). The CDR3 has 12 amino acids. This CDR3 reads CALRGGDNEQFF. CDR3 bases: TGTGCCTTACGAGGGGGAGATAATGAGCAGTTCTTC.

The V and J genes are TRBV10-3 and TRBJ2-3, with 7 bases fitting TRBD2. V shed 1 base, J shed 5 bases, and the junction held 9 bases outside the gene matches. Germline CDR1 and CDR2: ENHRY and SYGVKD. CDR3 length equals 16 residues. CDR3 nucleotide sequence: TGTGCCATCAGTGAGTTGGCAGCGGGGAGCCGAGATACGCAGTATTTT. It encodes CAISELAAGSRDTQYF.